The TCR beta chain described here comes from a study of T-cell reconstitution after alpha-beta-depleted transplantation in children. A TCRbeta library incorporating unique molecular identifiers was prepared. TCRdb re-analysed the PCR reads in MiXCR, keeping a single row per CDR3 protein. The sample yields 300,000 or so distinct CDR3 sequences, over 8% seen once. Germline CDR1 reads SGHVS; CDR2 reads FNYEAQ. This CDR3 contains 18 residues. The V end lost 2 bases, the J end lost 0 bases, and 17 bases lay between the germline ends. Sequenced here: PBMCs from the stem cell graft donor, sampled from the stem cell graft. This receptor was obtained from a human donor who donated a stem cell graft to a child with SCID. The chain links TRBV7-6 to TRBJ2-1; possibly TRBD2 for D (5 bases). The CDR3 sequence: CASSLIPRGRDSYNEQFF. CDR3 in DNA: TGTGCCAGCAGCTTAATACCCCGGGGTAGGGACTCCTACAATGAGCAGTTCTTC.